The 4 T cell receptor beta chains in this list originate from one sample, sequenced in a study of blood T cell repertoires in COVID-19. Generated by immunoSEQ multiplex PCR, the TCRdb table keeps only in-frame clones and is missing some. The sample lists about 140,000 clones; approximately 89% were seen once. Sequenced input: peripheral blood. The receptors shown here come from a human donor in a cohort sampled during active COVID-19.

This rearrangement joins TRBV7-2 to TRBJ1-1, with D possibly matching TRBD1 (6 bases). Germline assignment: CDR1 SGHTA and CDR2 FQGNSA. V lost 4 bases, J lost 6 bases, and 18 bases lay in between. The CDR3 covers 15 residues. The CDR3, as DNA: TGTGCCAGCAGCTCATACAGGGCGGCGAAAGCTGAAGCTTTCTTT. Translating gives CASSSYRAAKAEAFF.

V and J are TRBV7-2 and TRBJ1-2; a possible D gene is TRBD1 (6 bases). Trimming took 1 base from V and 6 from J, leaving 15 bases between them. Germline CDR1 is SGHTA and CDR2 is FQGNSA. CDR3 size: 15 residues. The CDR3 nucleotides are TGTGCCAGCAGCTTAGAGGCGGGGGGCAGGGATGGCTACACCTTC. Amino acids: CASSLEAGGRDGYTF. Combining the CDR3 with reference TRBV7-2 and TRBJ1-2 gives the whole variable domain GAGVSQSPSNKVTEKGKDVELRCDPISGHTALYWYRQSLGQGLEFLIYFQGNSAPDKSGLPSDRFSAERTGGSVSTLTIQRTQQEDSAVYLCASSLEAGGRDGYTFGSGTRLTVV.

J is TRBJ1-5 and V is TRBV19; 9 bases map to TRBD1. This CDR3 contains 15 residues. Unmatched junction bases numbered 3, after V lost 6 bases and J lost 0 bases. Germline CDR1 is LNHDA and CDR2 is SQIVND (reference sequence). CDR3 nucleotide sequence: TGTGCCAGTAGCCGACAGGGGGTTAGCAATCAGCCCCAGCATTTT. The encoded protein is CASSRQGVSNQPQHF.

The J gene is TRBJ1-2, the V gene TRBV7-6; D remains ambiguous. The CDR3 covers 12 residues. V was cut by 1 base and J by 11 bases, with 11 bases left in between. CDR1 SGHVS and CDR2 FNYEAQ come from the germline V gene. The chain's CDR3 is CASSLDGLSYTF. As DNA, the CDR3 is TGTGCCAGCAGCTTAGATGGACTATCATACACCTTC. Complete variable domain (other parts from reference TRBV7-6 and TRBJ1-2): GAGVSQSPRYKVTKRGQDVALRCDPISGHVSLYWYRQALGQGPEFLTYFNYEAQQDKSGLPNDRFSAERPEGSISTLTIQRTEQRDSAMYRCASSLDGLSYTFGSGTRLTVV.